The entry below gives a single T cell receptor (beta chain) sequence along with its context. Its target antigen remains unknown. Base qualities are not recorded, but no much larger clone differs from it by a single base. There are 14 amino acids in the CDR3, from cysteine to phenylalanine inclusive. The entry retains the CDR3 DNA only, 42 bases that are in frame from base 1. According to the germline V gene, CDR1 reads SQVTM and CDR2 reads ANQGSEA. The germline V end is reduced by 4 bases and the J end by 5 bases; junction bases left unmatched: 6. The study profiled bulk TCR beta-chain repertoires in matched peripheral blood, tumor and adjacent normal breast tissue taken from fewer than 20 patients with early-stage breast cancer. Before surgery, roughly 4.5-11 mL of whole blood was collected into EDTA tubes and then processed within 2 hours. Ficoll-Paque centrifugation in SepMate-50 tubes was used to isolate peripheral blood mononuclear cells. PBMCs were cryopreserved in around 90% FBS with approximately 10% DMSO in aliquots of roughly 1.8 to 4 million cells and stored in liquid nitrogen. Genomic DNA was extracted with the Qiagen AllPrep DNA/RNA Mini kit.

This specimen comes from a study of early stage breast cancer tumors (TCRdb year 2017). For the study in its entirety: Of the 15 to 20 invasive breast tumors, twelve were found to be estrogen receptor-positive, progesterone receptor-positive and HER2-negative. Eight of the 12 ER+/PR+/HER2- tumors were invasive ductal carcinomas, while the other four were invasive lobular carcinomas. Across all samples, 2.5 million to 3 million templates representing over a million unique clonotypes were detected. On average, each sample had about 9.6-fold read coverage.

Beyond this particular receptor, the publication reports: Greater similarity was observed between blood and normal breast repertoires than between blood and tumor repertoires, and tumor was distinguished from normal in 14 of 16 patients when each tissue was compared with blood. Around 2.5-fold higher T cell density and higher clonality were observed in tumors than in adjacent normal breast tissue. Chain pairing and functional markers such as CD4, CD8 and FOXP3 were missed by bulk genomic DNA sequencing of unsorted cells. Because the cohort was small, a breakdown by tumor subtype could not be done. Enriched TCRB sequences shared across patients were mostly commonly generated sequences, unlikely to play an important role in the tumor microenvironment.

Each sample was amplified in two independent genomic DNA replicates, using around 550 ng for blood and around 1.5 ug for tumor or normal breast. Following the manufacturer's instructions, the ImmunoSeq Intro kit was used to carry out TCRB sequencing on genomic DNA. The multiplex PCR ran for around 30 cycles using proprietary primers and spike-in control sequences for absolute quantification. Single-end 150-bp reads were used to sequence an 87-bp fragment spanning the CDR3 and the flanking V and J genes. Each lane of an Illumina MiSeq using version 3.0 chemistry carried seven multiplexed samples, with two replicates per sample. In the source study's methods: Raw data were processed by the vendor's proprietary pipeline, with both replicates merged into one result per sample. Productive rearrangements sharing the V-gene family, CDR3 amino acid sequence and J-gene segment were defined as clonotypes. To compute clonality, the normalized Shannon entropy (Pielou evenness) of TCRB abundances was subtracted from 1. To estimate T cell density, the total number of templates was divided by the input cell count, which was inferred from how much DNA went in. Recon was used with default parameters to estimate total repertoire diversity and clonality. Clonotypes with over 0.1% abundance in tumor and at least 32-fold higher abundance in tumor than in normal breast were defined as tumor-enriched. Held by TCRdb, this immuneACCESS table contains in-frame sequences only and omits some clones. Under half of the omission traces to an unresolved V gene where checked; the cause of the rest is unknown. D and trimming come from the DNA, and the V and J calls and clone size come from that table. The sample table shows about 31,000 clones, and roughly 80% are seen once. Jointly, the top ten make up 4.7% of the sample.

Sequencing was performed on blood. The TCR comes from a person between 35 and 49 years old with breast cancer. The V and J segments used are TRBV29-1 and TRBJ2-5; 11 junctional bases match TRBD2. The CDR3 protein sequence reads: CSVGASGRSETQYF. The DNA sequence follows: TGCAGCGTTGGTGCTAGCGGGAGGTCTGAGACCCAGTACTTC.